The 13 T cell receptor beta chains reported below all come from one sample, sequenced in a study of blood T cell repertoires in COVID-19. The table came from immunoSEQ multiplex PCR; TCRdb's copy has only in-frame clones and leaves some out. The sample records about 39,000 clones, nearly 90% being singletons. Sequenced: peripheral blood. The source is a human donor in a cohort sampled during active COVID-19.

J is TRBJ2-1 and V is TRBV6-5; D remains unclear. CDR1 is MNHEY, CDR2 SVGAGI, per germline. V lost 3 bases, J lost 0 bases, and 9 bases lay in between. The CDR3 contains 15 residues. CDR3 amino acids: CASSYSSNSYNEQFF. The CDR3 nucleotides are TGTGCCAGCAGTTATAGTTCGAACTCCTACAATGAGCAGTTCTTC.

The V call is TRBV5-1, the J call TRBJ2-5; 9 bases match TRBD2. CDR1 is SGHRS, CDR2 YFSETQ, per germline. With V trimmed by 4 bases and J by 4 bases, 5 bases remained unmatched. The length of the CDR3 is 14 residues. The CDR3 loop is CASSETSGRETQYF. The CDR3 DNA reads TGCGCCAGCAGCGAGACTAGCGGACGAGAGACCCAGTACTTC.

The chain employs TRBV18 and TRBJ1-5, with TRBD1 matching over 10 bases. V gave up 3 bases and J gave up 7 bases; unmatched junction bases: 6. CDR1 and CDR2 from the germline V gene are KGHSH and LQKENI. The CDR3 is 15 amino acids. CDR3 bases: TGTGCCAGCTCACCGGTTCCGGGACAGGGGCAGCCCCAGCATTTT. This encodes CASSPVPGQGQPQHF.

The J gene is TRBJ2-5, the V gene TRBV5-6; weak D call: TRBD2 (5 bases). This CDR3 is built from 14 residues. V shed 4 bases and J shed 5 bases, with 15 bases lying between them. Germline-derived CDR1 and CDR2 are SGHDT and YYEEEE. CDR3 residues: CASSLAGGRETQYF. CDR3 nucleotides: TGTGCCAGCAGCCTGGCGGGTGGCCGGGAGACCCAGTACTTC.

CDR3 sequence reads: CASSLRGRDYGYTF. In nucleotides, the CDR3 is TGTGCCAGCAGTTTGAGGGGGCGCGACTATGGCTACACCTTC. J is TRBJ1-2 and V is TRBV28; 7 nucleotides line up with TRBD1. The CDR3 contains 14 residues. Per germline, CDR1 MDHEN and CDR2 SYDVKM. V dropped 3 bases and J dropped 3; count of bases not matched to a gene: 4.

The chain couples TRBV10-1 to TRBJ2-3; the match to TRBD2 covers 7 bases. Germline V gene data show CDR1 as WNHNN and CDR2 as SYGVQD (reference sequence). The CDR3 sequence is 15 residues long. Trimming took 7 bases from V and 5 from J; bases not matched to a gene: 12. The CDR3 loop is CASTGAGNERDTQYF. DNA of the CDR3: TGCGCCAGCACTGGAGCGGGGAATGAAAGAGATACGCAGTATTTT.

The rearrangement uses TRBV5-1 and TRBJ1-6, with a weak D call TRBD1 (5 bases). V was trimmed by 3 bases and J by 7 bases, leaving 11 bases between them. The germline CDR1 and CDR2 sequences are SGHRS and YFSETQ. CDR3 length equals 14 residues. For the CDR3, the DNA is TGCGCCAGCAGCTACCAGGGAGGGAATTCACCCCTCCACTTT. Its protein product is CASSYQGGNSPLHF.

The rearrangement uses TRBV2 and TRBJ2-3, with 7 bases that match TRBD1. This CDR3 region has 17 residues. The V segment lost 6 bases and the J segment 6 bases; nucleotides outside the gene matches: 18. The V gene's germline CDR1 is SNHLY and CDR2 FYNNEI. This chain's CDR3 is CASSLNPTGAALDTQYF. For the CDR3, the DNA is TGTGCCAGCAGCCTCAACCCTACAGGGGCCGCCCTGGATACGCAGTATTTT.

To note about this clone: One junction end does not reproduce the germline sequence, and a read error may be involved. The chain recombines TRBV15 with TRBJ1-2; 7 bases align to TRBD1. This CDR3 is 15 amino acids long. Germline lookup yields CDR1 LNHNV and CDR2 YYDKDF (reference sequence). The CDR3 reads CATSRASGGNYGYTF. The DNA for the CDR3 is TGTGCCACCAGTAGAGCTTCAGGGGGTAACTATGGCTACACCTTC.

J is TRBJ2-1 and V is TRBV11-3; D remains unclear. CDR1 is SGHNT and CDR2 is YENEEA in the germline V gene. The CDR3 extends over 15 amino acids. V was clipped by 1 base and J by 3 bases, with 10 bases between them. CDR3 sequence reads: CASSLGGARYNEQFF. For the CDR3, the DNA is TGTGCCAGCAGCTTAGGCGGAGCTCGCTACAATGAGCAGTTCTTC.

The rearrangement links TRBV6-5 to TRBJ2-1, with 7 bases that match TRBD1. V dropped 5 bases and J dropped 4; count of bases not matched to a gene: 2. The CDR3 length is 13 residues. Germline V gene data show CDR1 as MNHEY and CDR2 as SVGAGI. For the CDR3, the DNA is TGTGCCAGCAGTCAGGGGGTTTACAATGAGCAGTTCTTC. It translates to CASSQGVYNEQFF.

The chain uses TRBV10-3 and TRBJ1-3; tentatively, D is TRBD1 (5 bases). The CDR3 is made up of 16 amino acids. V gave up 5 bases and J gave up 7 bases, with 21 bases separating them. Germline CDR1 and CDR2: ENHRY and SYGVKD. The CDR3, as DNA: TGTGCCATCAGTTCTTTTCAGGGAAGAAAGGGGAACACCATATATTTT. It translates to CAISSFQGRKGNTIYF.

The chain uses TRBV5-6 and TRBJ1-2; D gene ambiguous. Trimming took off 4 bases at V and 3 bases at J, with 10 bases between the two ends. This CDR3 is 13 amino acids long. Germline V CDR1 and CDR2: SGHDT, YYEEEE. CDR3 loop: CASSPRLDYGYTF. DNA for the CDR3: TGTGCCAGCAGCCCCCGATTAGACTATGGCTACACCTTC.